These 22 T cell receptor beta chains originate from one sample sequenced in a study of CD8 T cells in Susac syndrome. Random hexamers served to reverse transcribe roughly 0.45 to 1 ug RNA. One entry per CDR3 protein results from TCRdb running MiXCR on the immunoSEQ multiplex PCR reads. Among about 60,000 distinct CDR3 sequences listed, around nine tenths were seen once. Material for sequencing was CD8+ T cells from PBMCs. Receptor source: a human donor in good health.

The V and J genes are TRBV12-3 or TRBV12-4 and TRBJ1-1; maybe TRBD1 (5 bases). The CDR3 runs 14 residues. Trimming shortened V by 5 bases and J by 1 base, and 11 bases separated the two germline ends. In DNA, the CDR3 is TGTGCCAGCAGTCCCTCGGACACGAACACTGAAGCTTTCTTT. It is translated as CASSPSDTNTEAFF.

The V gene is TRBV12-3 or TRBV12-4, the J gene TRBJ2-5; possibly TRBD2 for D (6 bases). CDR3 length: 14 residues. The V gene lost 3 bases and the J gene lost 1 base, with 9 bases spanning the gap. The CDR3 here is CASSFGSPQETQYF. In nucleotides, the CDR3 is TGTGCCAGCAGTTTCGGGAGCCCCCAAGAGACCCAGTACTTC.

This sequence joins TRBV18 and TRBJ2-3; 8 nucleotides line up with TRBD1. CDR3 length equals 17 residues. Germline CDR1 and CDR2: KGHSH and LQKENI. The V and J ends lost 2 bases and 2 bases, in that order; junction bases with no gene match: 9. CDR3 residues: CASSPTKGQEFTDTQYF. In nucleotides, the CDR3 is TGTGCCAGCTCACCAACTAAGGGACAGGAATTCACAGATACGCAGTATTTT.

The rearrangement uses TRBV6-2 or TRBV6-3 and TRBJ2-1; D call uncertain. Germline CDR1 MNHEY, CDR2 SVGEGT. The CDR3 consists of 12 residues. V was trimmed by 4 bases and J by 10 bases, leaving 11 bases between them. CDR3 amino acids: CASSSLGREQFF. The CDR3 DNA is TGTGCCAGCAGTTCGCTAGGACGGGAGCAGTTCTTC.

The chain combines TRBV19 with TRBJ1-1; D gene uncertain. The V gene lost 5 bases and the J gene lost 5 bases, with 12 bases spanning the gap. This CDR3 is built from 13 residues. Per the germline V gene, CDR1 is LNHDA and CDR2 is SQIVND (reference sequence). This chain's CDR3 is CASSPGPRTEAFF. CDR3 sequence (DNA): TGTGCCAGTAGTCCCGGGCCCAGAACTGAAGCTTTCTTT. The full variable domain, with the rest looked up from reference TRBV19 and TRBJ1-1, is DGGITQSPKYLFRKEGQNVTLSCEQNLNHDAMYWYRQDPGQGLRLIYYSQIVNDFQKGDIAEGYSVSREKKESFPLTVTSAQKNPTAFYLCASSPGPRTEAFFGQGTRLTVV.

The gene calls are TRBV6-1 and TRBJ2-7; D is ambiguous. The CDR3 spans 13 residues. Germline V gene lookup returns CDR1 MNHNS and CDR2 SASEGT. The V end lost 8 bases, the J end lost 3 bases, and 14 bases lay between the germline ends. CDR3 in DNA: TGTGCCAGCTCCTCTACATCCAACTACGAGCAGTACTTC. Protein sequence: CASSSTSNYEQYF.

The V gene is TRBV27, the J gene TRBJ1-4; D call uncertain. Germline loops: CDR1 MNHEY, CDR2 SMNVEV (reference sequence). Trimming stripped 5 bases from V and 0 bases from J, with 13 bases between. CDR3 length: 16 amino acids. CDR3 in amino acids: CASSPLGEATNEKLFF. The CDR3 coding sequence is TGTGCCAGCAGTCCGTTGGGCGAAGCAACTAATGAAAAACTGTTTTTT. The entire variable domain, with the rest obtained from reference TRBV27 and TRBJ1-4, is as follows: EAQVTQNPRYLITVTGKKLTVTCSQNMNHEYMSWYRQDPGLGLRQIYYSMNVEVTDKGDVPEGYKVSRKEKRNFPLILESPSPNQTSLYFCASSPLGEATNEKLFFGSGTQLSVL.

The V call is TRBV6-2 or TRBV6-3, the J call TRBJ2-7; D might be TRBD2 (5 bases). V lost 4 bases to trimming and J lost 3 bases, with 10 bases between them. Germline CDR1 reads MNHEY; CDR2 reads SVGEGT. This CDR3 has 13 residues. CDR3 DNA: TGTGCCAGCAGTTGGGGAGTCGGCTACGAGCAGTACTTC. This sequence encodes CASSWGVGYEQYF.

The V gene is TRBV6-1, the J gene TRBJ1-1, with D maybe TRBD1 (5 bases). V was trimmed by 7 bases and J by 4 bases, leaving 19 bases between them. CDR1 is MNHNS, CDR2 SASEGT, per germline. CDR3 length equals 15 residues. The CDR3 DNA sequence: TGTGCCAGCACCAAAATCGGGGAGGGGAGCACTGAAGCTTTCTTT. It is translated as CASTKIGEGSTEAFF.

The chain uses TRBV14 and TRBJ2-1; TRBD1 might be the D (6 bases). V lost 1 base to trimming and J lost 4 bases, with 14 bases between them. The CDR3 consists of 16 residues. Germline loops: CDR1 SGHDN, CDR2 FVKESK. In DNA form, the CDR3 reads TGTGCCAGCAGCCAAGTTGGCAGGGGCGTATACAATGAGCAGTTCTTC. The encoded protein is CASSQVGRGVYNEQFF.

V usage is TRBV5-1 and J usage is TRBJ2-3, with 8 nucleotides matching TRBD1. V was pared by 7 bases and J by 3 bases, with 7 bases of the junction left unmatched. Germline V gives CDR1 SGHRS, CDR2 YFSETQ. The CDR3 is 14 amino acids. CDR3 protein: CASVADRVTDTQYF. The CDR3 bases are TGCGCCAGCGTCGCGGACAGGGTTACAGATACGCAGTATTTT.

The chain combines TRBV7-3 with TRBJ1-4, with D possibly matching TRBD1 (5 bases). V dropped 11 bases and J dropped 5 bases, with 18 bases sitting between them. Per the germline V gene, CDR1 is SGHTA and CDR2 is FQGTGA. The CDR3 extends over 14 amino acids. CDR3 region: CALSDGGRNEKLFF. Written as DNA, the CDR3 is TGTGCCCTCTCCGATGGGGGGAGGAATGAAAAACTGTTTTTT.

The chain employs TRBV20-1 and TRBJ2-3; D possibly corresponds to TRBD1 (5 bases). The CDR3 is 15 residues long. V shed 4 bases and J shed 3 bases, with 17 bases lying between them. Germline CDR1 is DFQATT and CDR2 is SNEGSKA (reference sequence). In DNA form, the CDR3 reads TGCAGTGCTAAGTCCCCGTCAGGGTGGACAGATACGCAGTATTTT. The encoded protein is CSAKSPSGWTDTQYF.

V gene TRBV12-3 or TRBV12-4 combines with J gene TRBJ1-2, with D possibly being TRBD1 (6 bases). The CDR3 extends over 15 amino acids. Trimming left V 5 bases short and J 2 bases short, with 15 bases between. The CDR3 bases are TGTGCCAGCAGTAACCCCGAGGGGGTCAACTATGGCTACACCTTC. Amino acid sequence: CASSNPEGVNYGYTF.

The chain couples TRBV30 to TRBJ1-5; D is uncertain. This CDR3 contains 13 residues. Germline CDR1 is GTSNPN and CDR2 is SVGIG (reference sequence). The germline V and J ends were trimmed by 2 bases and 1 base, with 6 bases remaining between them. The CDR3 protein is CAWSKDSNQPQHF. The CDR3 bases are TGTGCCTGGAGTAAGGACAGCAATCAGCCCCAGCATTTT.

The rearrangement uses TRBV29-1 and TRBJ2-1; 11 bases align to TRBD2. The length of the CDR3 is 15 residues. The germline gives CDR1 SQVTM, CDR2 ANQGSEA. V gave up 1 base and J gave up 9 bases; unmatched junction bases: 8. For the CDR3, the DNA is TGCAGCGTTGAAGGGGGGGCTAGCGGGGGGTTTGAGCAGTTCTTC. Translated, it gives CSVEGGASGGFEQFF.

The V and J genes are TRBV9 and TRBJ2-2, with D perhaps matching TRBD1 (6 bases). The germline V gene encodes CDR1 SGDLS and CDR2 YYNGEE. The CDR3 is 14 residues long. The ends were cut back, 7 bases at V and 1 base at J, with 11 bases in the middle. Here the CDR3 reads CASGGHLNTGELFF. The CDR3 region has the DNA TGTGCCAGCGGGGGACACCTGAACACCGGGGAGCTGTTTTTT.

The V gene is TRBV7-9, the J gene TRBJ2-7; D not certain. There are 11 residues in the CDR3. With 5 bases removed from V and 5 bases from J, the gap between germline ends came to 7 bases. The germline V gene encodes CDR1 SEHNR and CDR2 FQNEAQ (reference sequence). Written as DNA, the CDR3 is TGTGCCAGCAGCCATGGCAACGAGCAGTACTTC. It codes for CASSHGNEQYF.

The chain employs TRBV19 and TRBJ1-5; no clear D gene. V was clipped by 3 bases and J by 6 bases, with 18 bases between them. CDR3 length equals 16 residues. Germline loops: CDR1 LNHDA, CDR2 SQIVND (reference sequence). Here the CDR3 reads CASSILSSGGSQPQHF. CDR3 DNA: TGTGCCAGTAGTATCCTCTCTTCCGGCGGGTCTCAGCCCCAGCATTTT.

The CDR3 DNA sequence: TGTGCCAGCAGCCAAGAACGTAGGACCGGGGAGCTGTTTTTT. Translated, it gives CASSQERRTGELFF. The chain employs TRBV4-2 and TRBJ2-2, with D hard to call. The CDR3 is 14 amino acids. Between the trimmed V and J ends, which lost 0 bases and 5 bases, there was a span of 7 bases. Germline-derived CDR1 and CDR2 are LGHNA and YNFKEQ.

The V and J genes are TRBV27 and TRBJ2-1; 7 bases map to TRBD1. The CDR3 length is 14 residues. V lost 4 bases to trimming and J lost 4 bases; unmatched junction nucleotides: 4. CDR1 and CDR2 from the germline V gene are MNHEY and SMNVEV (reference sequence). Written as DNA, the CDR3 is TGTGCCAGCAGTTCGGGACAGCCTTACAATGAGCAGTTCTTC. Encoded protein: CASSSGQPYNEQFF.

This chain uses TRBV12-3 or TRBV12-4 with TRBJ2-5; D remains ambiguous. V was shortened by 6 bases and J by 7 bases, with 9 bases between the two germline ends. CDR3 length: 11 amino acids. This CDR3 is CASSNDGTQYF. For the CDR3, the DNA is TGTGCCAGCAGCAACGATGGGACCCAGTACTTC.